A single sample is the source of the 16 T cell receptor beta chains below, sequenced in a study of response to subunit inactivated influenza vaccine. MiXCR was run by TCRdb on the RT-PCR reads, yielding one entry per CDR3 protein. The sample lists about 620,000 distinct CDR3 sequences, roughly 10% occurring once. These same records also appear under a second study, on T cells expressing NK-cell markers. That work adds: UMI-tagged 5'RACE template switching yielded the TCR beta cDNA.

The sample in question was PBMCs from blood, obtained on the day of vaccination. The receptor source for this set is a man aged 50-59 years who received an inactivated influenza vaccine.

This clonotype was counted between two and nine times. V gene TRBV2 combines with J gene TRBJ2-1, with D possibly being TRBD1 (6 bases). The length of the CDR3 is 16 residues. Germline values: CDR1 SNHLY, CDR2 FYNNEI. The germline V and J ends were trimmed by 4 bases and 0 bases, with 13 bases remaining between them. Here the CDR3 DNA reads TGTGCCAGCAGTGCTTTACAGGGTACCTCCTACAATGAGCAGTTCTTC. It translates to CASSALQGTSYNEQFF.

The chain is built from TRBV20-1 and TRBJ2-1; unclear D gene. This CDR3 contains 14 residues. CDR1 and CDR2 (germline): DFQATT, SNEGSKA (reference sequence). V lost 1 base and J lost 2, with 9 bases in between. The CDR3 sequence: CSARAAGPYNEQFF. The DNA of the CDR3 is TGCAGTGCTAGAGCCGCCGGGCCCTACAATGAGCAGTTCTTC.

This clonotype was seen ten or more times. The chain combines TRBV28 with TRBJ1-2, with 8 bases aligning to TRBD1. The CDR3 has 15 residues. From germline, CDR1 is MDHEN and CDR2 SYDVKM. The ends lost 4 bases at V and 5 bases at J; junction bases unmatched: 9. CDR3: CASSSRRDRPYGYTF. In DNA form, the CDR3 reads TGTGCCAGCAGTTCCCGCCGGGACAGGCCATATGGCTACACCTTC.

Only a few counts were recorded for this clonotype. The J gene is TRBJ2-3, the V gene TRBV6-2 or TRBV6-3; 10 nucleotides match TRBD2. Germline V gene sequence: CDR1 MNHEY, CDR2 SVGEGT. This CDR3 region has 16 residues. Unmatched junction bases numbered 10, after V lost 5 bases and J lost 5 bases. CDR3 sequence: CASSLGLADLGDTQYF. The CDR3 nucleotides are TGTGCCAGCAGTCTCGGACTAGCGGACCTGGGAGATACGCAGTATTTT.

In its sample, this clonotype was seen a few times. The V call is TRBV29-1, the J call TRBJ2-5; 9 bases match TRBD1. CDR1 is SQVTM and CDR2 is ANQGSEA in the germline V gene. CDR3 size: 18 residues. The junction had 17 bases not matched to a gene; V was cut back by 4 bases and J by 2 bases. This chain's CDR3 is CSVGKGQGRSRLQETQYF. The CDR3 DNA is TGCAGCGTTGGGAAAGGACAGGGGCGGTCCCGACTACAAGAGACCCAGTACTTC.

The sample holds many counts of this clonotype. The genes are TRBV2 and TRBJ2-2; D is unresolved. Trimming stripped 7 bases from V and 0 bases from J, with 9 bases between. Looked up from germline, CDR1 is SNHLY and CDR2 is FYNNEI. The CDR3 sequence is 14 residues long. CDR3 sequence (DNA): TGTGCCAGCACCTTGACCGCGAACACCGGGGAGCTGTTTTTT. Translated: CASTLTANTGELFF.

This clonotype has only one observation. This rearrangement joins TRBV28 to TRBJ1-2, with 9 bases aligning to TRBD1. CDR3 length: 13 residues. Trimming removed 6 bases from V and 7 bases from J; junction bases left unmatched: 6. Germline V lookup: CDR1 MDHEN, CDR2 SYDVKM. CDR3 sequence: CASRPGTGSGYTF. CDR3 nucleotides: TGTGCCAGCAGGCCTGGGACAGGGTCTGGCTACACCTTC.

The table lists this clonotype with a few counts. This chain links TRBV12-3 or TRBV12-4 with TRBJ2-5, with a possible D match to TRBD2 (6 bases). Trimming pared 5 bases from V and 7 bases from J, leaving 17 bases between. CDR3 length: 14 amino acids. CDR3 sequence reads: CASSPVPGLGTQYF. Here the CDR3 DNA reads TGTGCCAGCAGTCCAGTCCCGGGACTGGGGACCCAGTACTTC.

The CDR3 loop is CASKTGNHQPQHF. For the CDR3, the DNA is TGTGCCAGCAAAACAGGGAATCATCAGCCCCAGCATTTT. The genes are TRBV12-3 or TRBV12-4 and TRBJ1-5, with D possibly matching TRBD1 (6 bases). Trimming left V 7 bases short and J 5 bases short, with 12 bases between. CDR3 size: 13 residues.

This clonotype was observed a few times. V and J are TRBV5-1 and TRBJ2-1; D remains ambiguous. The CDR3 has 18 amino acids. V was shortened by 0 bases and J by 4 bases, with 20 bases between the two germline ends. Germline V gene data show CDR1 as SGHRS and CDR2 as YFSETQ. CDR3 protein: CASSLEVLGRSLYNEQFF. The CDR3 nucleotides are TGCGCCAGCAGCTTGGAAGTCCTTGGGCGATCGCTTTACAATGAGCAGTTCTTC.

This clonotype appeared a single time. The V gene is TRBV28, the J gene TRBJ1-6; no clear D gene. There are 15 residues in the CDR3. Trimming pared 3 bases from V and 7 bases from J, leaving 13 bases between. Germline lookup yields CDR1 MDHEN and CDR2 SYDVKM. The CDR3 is CASSLLQGSNSPLHF. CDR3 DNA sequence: TGTGCCAGCAGTTTGCTCCAAGGGTCCAATTCACCCCTCCACTTT.

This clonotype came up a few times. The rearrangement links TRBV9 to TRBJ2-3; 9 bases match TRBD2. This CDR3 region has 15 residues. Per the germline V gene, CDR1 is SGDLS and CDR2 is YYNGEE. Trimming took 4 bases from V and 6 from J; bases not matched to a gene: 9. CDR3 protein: CASSLSGSPGDTQYF. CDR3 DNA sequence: TGTGCCAGCAGCCTTAGCGGGAGCCCGGGCGATACGCAGTATTTT.

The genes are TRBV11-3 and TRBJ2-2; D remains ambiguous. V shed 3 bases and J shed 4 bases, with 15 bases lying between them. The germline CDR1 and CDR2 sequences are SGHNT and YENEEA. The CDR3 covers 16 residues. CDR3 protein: CASSFHFFPLTGELFF. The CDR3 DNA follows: TGTGCCAGCAGCTTTCACTTTTTTCCTCTCACCGGGGAGCTGTTTTTT.

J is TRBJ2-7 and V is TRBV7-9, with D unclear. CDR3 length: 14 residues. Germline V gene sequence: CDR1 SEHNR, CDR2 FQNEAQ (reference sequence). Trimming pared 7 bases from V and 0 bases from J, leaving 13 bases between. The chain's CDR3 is CASTKTGVSYEQYF. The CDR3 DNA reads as TGTGCCAGCACTAAAACGGGTGTCTCCTACGAGCAGTACTTC.

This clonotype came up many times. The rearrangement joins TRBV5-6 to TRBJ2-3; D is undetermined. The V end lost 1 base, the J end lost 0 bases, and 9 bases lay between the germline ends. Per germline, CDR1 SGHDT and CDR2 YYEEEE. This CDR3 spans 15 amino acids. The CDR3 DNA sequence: TGTGCCAGCAGCTTGATCGTGACAAGCACAGATACGCAGTATTTT. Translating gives CASSLIVTSTDTQYF.

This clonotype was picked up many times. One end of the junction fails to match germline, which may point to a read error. CDR3 sequence (DNA): TGTGCTAGCAGCCGGGGGCTTGGCACTGAAGCTTTCTTT. It codes for CASSRGLGTEAFF. The chain has TRBV7-7 and TRBJ1-1, with a tentative D call TRBD1 (6 bases). CDR1 and CDR2 (germline): SSHAT, FNYEAQ (reference sequence). The CDR3 runs 13 residues.